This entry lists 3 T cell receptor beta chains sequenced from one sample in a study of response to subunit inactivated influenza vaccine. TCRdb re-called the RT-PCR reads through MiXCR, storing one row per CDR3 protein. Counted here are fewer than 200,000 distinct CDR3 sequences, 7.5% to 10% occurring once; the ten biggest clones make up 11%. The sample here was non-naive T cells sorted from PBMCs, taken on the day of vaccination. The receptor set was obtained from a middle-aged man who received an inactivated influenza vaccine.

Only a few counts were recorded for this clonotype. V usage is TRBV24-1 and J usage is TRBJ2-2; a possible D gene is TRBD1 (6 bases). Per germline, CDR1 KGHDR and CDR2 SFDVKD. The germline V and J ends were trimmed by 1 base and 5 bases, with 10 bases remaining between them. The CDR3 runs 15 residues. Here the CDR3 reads CATSDLYQGTGELFF. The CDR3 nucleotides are TGTGCCACCAGTGATTTATATCAGGGGACCGGGGAGCTGTTTTTT.

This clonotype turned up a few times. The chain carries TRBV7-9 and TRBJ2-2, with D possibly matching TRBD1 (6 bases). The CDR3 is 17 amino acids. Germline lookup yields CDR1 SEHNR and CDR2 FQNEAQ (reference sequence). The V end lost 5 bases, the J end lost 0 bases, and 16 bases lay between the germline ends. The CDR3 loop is CASSVTGTSANTGELFF. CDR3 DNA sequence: TGTGCCAGCAGCGTAACCGGGACATCCGCGAACACCGGGGAGCTGTTTTTT.

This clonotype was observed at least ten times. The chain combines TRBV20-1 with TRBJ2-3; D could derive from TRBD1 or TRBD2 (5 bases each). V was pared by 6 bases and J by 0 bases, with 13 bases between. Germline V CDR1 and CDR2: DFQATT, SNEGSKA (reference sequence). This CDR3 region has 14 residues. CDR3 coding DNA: TGCAGTGCAAAAGTGGGGGTTAGCACAGATACGCAGTATTTT. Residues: CSAKVGVSTDTQYF.